This T cell receptor (beta chain) was obtained from a study of CD8 T cells in Susac syndrome. Findings and limits, study-wide: The study's TCR sequencing and HLA analysis covered a relatively small number of individuals, and the study acknowledged this.

The V gene's germline CDR1 is MNHEY and CDR2 SVGAGI. The CDR3 length is 15 residues. Losses at the gene ends were 4 bases for V and 3 bases for J; bases not matched to a gene: 8. cDNA came from roughly 0.47 to 1 ug RNA primed by random hexamers. Using its own MiXCR run on the immunoSEQ multiplex PCR reads, TCRdb lists one record per CDR3 protein. The sample carries 200,000 to 250,000 distinct CDR3 sequences, 92% recorded once. The study sequenced TCR beta in blood CD8+ and CD4+ T cells. CD8+ and CD4+ T cells were negatively isolated; TEMRA cells were FACS-enriched. With regard to this clonotype: As yet, its antigen is unknown.

The chain combines TRBV6-5 with TRBJ2-5; 7 bases line up with TRBD1. Sequenced: CD8+ T cells from PBMCs. The TCR comes from a human donor with multiple sclerosis. This CDR3 is CASSLTGIREETQYF. The CDR3 nucleotides are TGTGCCAGCAGTTTGACAGGGATCCGGGAAGAGACCCAGTACTTC.